This note documents a single T cell receptor beta chain sequence. What it binds is unknown. The study ran its PCR with 60 Vbeta and 13 Jbeta primers. Original handling: Tens of millions of unique TCR beta chains, 8.5 million to 14 million shared, were counted in a later analysis. The protocol was immunoSEQ multiplex PCR, while the TCRdb copy is restricted to in-frame clones and leaves out a portion. The DNA gave D and trimming, while V, J and clone size come from that table. Here the sample spans approximately 190,000 clones, about four fifths being singletons. The data stem from a study of cytomegalovirus exposure and HLA in healthy donors. Regarding the study as a whole: In a later analysis, TCR association rates varied by HLA locus: DRB1 most, HLA-C fewest. Analyses of presence/absence relied on an assumption of roughly uniform sequencing depth across donors. Later analysis associated a missense DCLRE1C variant with TCR beta V- and J-gene trimming.

The sequence came from a woman in her forties or fifties in good health and CMV-seropositive. Source material: PBMCs.

CDR3 protein: CASSRGQTYNEQFF. The DNA for the CDR3 is TGTGCCAGCAGTAGGGGACAGACCTACAATGAGCAGTTCTTC. The chain is built from TRBV6-6 and TRBJ2-1; 7 nucleotides align to TRBD1. The CDR3 sequence is 14 residues long. Trimming took 5 bases from V and 2 from J; bases not matched to a gene: 3. Germline values: CDR1 MNHNY, CDR2 SVGAGI (reference sequence).